These T cell receptor beta chains were read from a single sample in a study of blood T cell repertoires in COVID-19. Here immunoSEQ multiplex PCR was the method, and the copy in TCRdb shows in-frame clones only, minus some. The sample carries about 160,000 clones, approximately 85% recorded once. The sequencing input was peripheral blood. These receptors came from a man older than 75 with COVID-19, enrolled during active disease. CDR3s include the opening cysteine and the closing phenylalanine or tryptophan.

v_call: TRBV19
cdr3_length: 14
cdr3_aa: CASSMEGIYQPQHF

v_call: TRBV28
cdr3_length: 14
cdr3_aa: CASTPSGGYQPQHF

v_call: TRBV29-1
cdr3_length: 13
cdr3_aa: CSVVGVYQETQYF

v_call: TRBV29-1
cdr3_length: 13
cdr3_aa: CSVEPAETDTQYF

v_call: TRBV9
cdr3_length: 15
cdr3_aa: CASSALSGGTDTQYF

v_call: TRBV7-7
cdr3_length: 18
cdr3_aa: CASSLEALAGARGETQYF

v_call: TRBV15
cdr3_length: 14
cdr3_aa: CATSRARTGQGAFF

v_call: TRBV21-1
cdr3_length: 17
cdr3_aa: CASSKEKGREDNQPQHF

v_call: TRBV7-2
cdr3_length: 14
cdr3_aa: CASSLAGPTDTQYF

v_call: TRBV25-1
cdr3_length: 13
cdr3_aa: CASSLTGGRKAFF

v_call: TRBV5-1
cdr3_length: 15
cdr3_aa: CASSSNGQGSYEQYF

v_call: TRBV14
cdr3_length: 14
cdr3_aa: CASRQLRQNTEAFF

v_call: TRBV5-4
cdr3_length: 16
cdr3_aa: CASSSPPRGGVETQYF

v_call: TRBV10-3
cdr3_length: 14
cdr3_aa: CAIRRQRDNSPLHF

v_call: TRBV4-2
cdr3_length: 14
cdr3_aa: CASSHRGTNEKLFF

v_call: TRBV11-3
cdr3_length: 15
cdr3_aa: CASSGNDRAVTEAFF

v_call: TRBV2
cdr3_length: 14
cdr3_aa: CASSGQGLREKLFF

v_call: TRBV5-1
cdr3_length: 15
cdr3_aa: CASSLLQDSQSLQFF

v_call: TRBV3-1/TRBV3-2
cdr3_length: 16
cdr3_aa: CASSQDSGVVTDTQYF

v_call: TRBV2
cdr3_length: 15
cdr3_aa: CASSPLAGGTDTQYF

v_call: TRBV4-3
cdr3_length: 19
cdr3_aa: CASSHSGGYYRGGNTEAFF

v_call: TRBV5-1
cdr3_length: 14
cdr3_aa: CASSLDRWNTEAFF

v_call: TRBV3-1/TRBV3-2
cdr3_length: 14
cdr3_aa: CASSQELPSYEQYF

v_call: TRBV10-3
cdr3_length: 15
cdr3_aa: CAISESGHENQPQHF

v_call: TRBV25-1
cdr3_length: 15
cdr3_aa: CASSEWETGSEKLFF

v_call: TRBV11-2
cdr3_length: 15
cdr3_aa: CASRRRQGNNYGYTF

v_call: TRBV3-1/TRBV3-2
cdr3_length: 15
cdr3_aa: CASSQSGRGREKLFF